Reported below is one T cell receptor beta chain. As yet, its antigen is unknown. Additional DNA sequences in this sample encode the identical CDR3. Trimming cost V 3 bases and J 2 bases; bases outside gene matches: 3. Germline lookup yields CDR1 LNHDA and CDR2 SQIVND (reference sequence). The length of the CDR3 is 15 residues. Libraries were prepared by immunoSEQ multiplex PCR; TCRdb keeps only in-frame clonotypes and omits some of them. The data hold some 95,000 clones, with 90% to 95% observed a single time. These data originate in a study of graft-versus-host responses after intestinal transplantation. Study as a whole: Among the recipients, all got anti-thymocyte globulin induction and then tacrolimus and steroids for roughly three years.

The input for sequencing was unstimulated CD8+ T cells sorted from spleen or lymph node cells, taken before intestinal transplant. The rearrangement joins TRBV19 to TRBJ1-5; TRBD1 matches 8 bases. The origin of this receptor is a human donor who received an intestinal transplant. DNA for the CDR3: TGTGCCAGTAGTATCGGGACAGGTGGCAATCAGCCCCAGCATTTT. This codes for CASSIGTGGNQPQHF.